Listed here are 12 T cell receptor beta chains from one sample, sequenced in a study of low-dose radiotherapy and immunotherapy resistance in tumors. TCRs were amplified for approximately 22 PCR cycles with a constant-region primer and V-primer adapter. TCRdb independently ran MiXCR on the reads; one entry per CDR3 protein. The repertoire holds some 45,000 distinct CDR3 sequences, about 10% seen once, with roughly 6.2% in the top ten. The time point: before trial treatment. The specimen comprised PBMCs, sampled before treatment. The source of these receptors is a female donor with ovarian cancer.

In this sample, this clonotype turned up many times. The rearrangement joins TRBV3-1 to TRBJ2-3, with 7 bases fitting TRBD2. With 0 bases clipped from V and 4 bases from J, the junction kept 10 bases outside the gene matches. CDR3 length: 17 amino acids. CDR1 is LGHDT and CDR2 is YNNKEL in the germline V gene (reference sequence). CDR3 sequence (DNA): TGTGCCAGCAGCCAAGATGGGGGGGGGAGGTCCGCAGATACGCAGTATTTT. Encoded protein: CASSQDGGGRSADTQYF.

This clonotype appeared many times. J is TRBJ2-2 and V is TRBV9; 9 positions match TRBD2. Germline assignment: CDR1 SGDLS and CDR2 YYNGEE. The CDR3 runs 16 residues. V shed 4 bases and J 4 bases; nucleotides not matched to a gene: 8. CDR3 nucleotide sequence: TGTGCCAGCAGCCCCCGTGCGGGGGGGCCCACCGGGGAGCTGTTTTTT. Residues: CASSPRAGGPTGELFF.

This clonotype was seen a handful of times. The chain employs TRBV7-8 and TRBJ2-1; D is perhaps TRBD1 (6 bases). Matching the DNA end better, TRBJ2-7 makes the J call doubtful. Germline V gives CDR1 SGHVS, CDR2 FQNEAQ. This CDR3 is built from 14 residues. The CDR3 nucleotides read TGTGCCAGCAGCTTAGTAGAGGGGGTCTACGAGCAGTACTTC. Translating gives CASSLVEGVYEQYF.

This clonotype occurred many times. This chain joins TRBV24-1 and TRBJ2-1; no clear D gene. The V and J ends lost 0 bases and 8 bases respectively, with 16 bases between them. The CDR3 has 16 amino acids. Germline V CDR1 and CDR2: KGHDR, SFDVKD. The CDR3 sequence: CATSDLRYGGTDEQFF. CDR3 nucleotides: TGTGCCACCAGTGATTTGCGGTACGGTGGTACGGATGAGCAGTTCTTC.

In this sample, this clonotype turned up many times. This chain uses TRBV11-2 with TRBJ2-7, with 7 bases aligning to TRBD1. This CDR3 contains 15 residues. Germline assignment: CDR1 SGHAT and CDR2 FQNNGV. The V and J ends lost 1 base and 4 bases, in that order; junction bases with no gene match: 7. The CDR3 DNA follows: TGTGCCAGCAGCTTAGGGGGGACAGTGGTGTACGAGCAGTACTTC. Translating gives CASSLGGTVVYEQYF. The variable domain in full, with the rest retrieved from reference TRBV11-2 and TRBJ2-7, is EAGVAQSPRYKIIEKRQSVAFWCNPISGHATLYWYQQILGQGPKLLIQFQNNGVVDDSQLPKDRFSAERLKGVDSTLKIQPAKLEDSAVYLCASSLGGTVVYEQYFGPGTRLTVT.

This clonotype was seen many times. The V and J genes are TRBV7-2 and TRBJ2-1; 8 bases are a match to TRBD1. The CDR3 consists of 15 residues. CDR1 is SGHTA, CDR2 FQGNSA, per germline. V gave up 3 bases and J gave up 5 bases; unmatched junction bases: 6. The CDR3 protein is CASSLGQAVNNEQFF. The CDR3 DNA sequence: TGTGCCAGCAGCTTGGGACAGGCCGTTAACAATGAGCAGTTCTTC.

Many counts were recorded for this clonotype. The V call is TRBV18, the J call TRBJ2-5; a weak D match, TRBD2 (6 bases). This CDR3 comprises 14 residues. V was trimmed by 2 bases and J by 5 bases, leaving 12 bases between them. The germline V gene has CDR1 KGHSH and CDR2 LQKENI. This CDR3 reads CASSPSSSGETQYF. The CDR3 DNA follows: TGTGCCAGCTCACCATCCAGCAGCGGGGAGACCCAGTACTTC.

This clonotype turned up a few times. The genes are TRBV5-3 and TRBJ2-2; D perhaps matches TRBD1 (6 bases). TRBV5-3 is recorded as an ORF, its role being uncertain. CDR3 length equals 16 residues. Deletions cut 1 base from V and 1 base from J, with 11 bases between. CDR3 DNA sequence: TGTGCCAGAAGCTTGTCTCTGGGACAGAACACCGGGGAGCTGTTTTTT. Residues: CARSLSLGQNTGELFF.

There are many counts of this clonotype. This chain links TRBV21-1 with TRBJ2-7; the table assigns TRBD1, which was not confirmed against the DNA. TRBV21-1 is assigned pseudogene status. CDR3 length equals 17 residues. The CDR3 DNA reads as TGTGCCAGCAGCAAATGTAGGAGGACAATAATAACCTACGAGCAGTACTTC. This sequence encodes CASSKCRRTIITYEQYF.

This clonotype has at least ten counts. This rearrangement joins TRBV30 to TRBJ2-3; TRBD2 aligns across 7 bases. With V trimmed by 3 bases and J by 5 bases, 5 bases remained unmatched. The CDR3 loop spans 13 amino acids. Germline CDR1 GTSNPN, CDR2 SVGIG (reference sequence). The CDR3 spells CAWRREKVDTQYF. CDR3 bases: TGTGCCTGGAGGCGGGAGAAGGTAGATACGCAGTATTTT.

In its sample, this clonotype was seen many times. V usage is TRBV5-5 and J usage is TRBJ2-2; 7 nucleotides agree with TRBD1. The CDR3 contains 16 residues. V lost 4 bases to trimming and J lost 5 bases; unmatched junction nucleotides: 11. Germline lookup yields CDR1 SGHKS and CDR2 YYEKEE (reference sequence). The CDR3 nucleotides are TGTGCCAGCAGCGTTACAGGGGTTGTAGGGACCGGGGAGCTGTTTTTT. It specifies CASSVTGVVGTGELFF.

The sample holds many counts of this clonotype. The rearrangement links TRBV27 to TRBJ2-1; TRBD1 matches 10 bases. The germline V gene encodes CDR1 MNHEY and CDR2 SMNVEV (reference sequence). The length of the CDR3 is 14 residues. The V gene end was trimmed by 6 bases and the J gene end by 10 bases; junction bases not matched to a gene: 9. In DNA, the CDR3 is TGTGCCAGCAGGCTAAGACAGGGGGCAAACGAGCAGTTCTTC. It is translated as CASRLRQGANEQFF.